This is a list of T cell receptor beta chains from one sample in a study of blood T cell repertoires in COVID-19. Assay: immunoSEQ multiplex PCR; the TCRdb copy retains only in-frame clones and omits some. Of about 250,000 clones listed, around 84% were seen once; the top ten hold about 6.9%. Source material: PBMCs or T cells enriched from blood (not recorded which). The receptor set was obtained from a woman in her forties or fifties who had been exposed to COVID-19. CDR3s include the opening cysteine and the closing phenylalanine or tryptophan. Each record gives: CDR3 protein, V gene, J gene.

CASSRITGRNTEAFF	TRBV14	TRBJ1-1
CASSYRDRGNQPQHF	TRBV6-2/TRBV6-3	TRBJ1-5
CASSPGSDEQFF	TRBV5-4	TRBJ2-1
CASSEESLYGYTF	TRBV10-2	TRBJ1-2
CASSHRDSKPPLHF	TRBV7-2	TRBJ1-6
CASSPMTGVYGYTF	TRBV11-2	TRBJ1-2
CASSFRGGELFF	TRBV19	TRBJ2-2
CASSLSGRYTEAFF	TRBV5-6	TRBJ1-1
CASSYNQGAVSPLHF	TRBV6-2/TRBV6-3	TRBJ1-6
CAAGESYNEQFF	TRBV19	TRBJ2-1
CASSLEGQSNNEQFF	TRBV5-1	TRBJ2-1
CASSLSGQGGYGYTF	TRBV19	TRBJ1-2
CASSLSGTPLTHEQYF	TRBV28	TRBJ2-7
CAISGTRPGGKGAGELFF	TRBV10-3	TRBJ2-2
CASSRSQRSNYNEQFF	TRBV3-1/TRBV3-2	TRBJ2-1
CASSDGGGTGLDNEQFF	TRBV10-2	TRBJ2-1
CASSSGTGDGYTF	TRBV27	TRBJ1-2
CSASSAVRVTDTQYF	TRBV20-1	TRBJ2-3
CASSLLRGEQYF	TRBV7-6	TRBJ2-7
CAIGTLNTGELFF	TRBV10-3	TRBJ2-2
CASNSPGKGEKLFF	TRBV6-6	TRBJ1-4
CASSEARETQYF	TRBV10-2	TRBJ2-5
CASSGQGAVAYEQYF	TRBV10-1	TRBJ2-7
CASSPTAFNEKLFF	TRBV28	TRBJ1-4
CASTIGLAETQYF	TRBV11-2	TRBJ2-5
CASSPVGLQEKLFF	TRBV4-2	TRBJ1-4
CASSSGREYNSPLHF	TRBV18	TRBJ1-6
CASSLLPGDEQYF	TRBV19	TRBJ2-7
CASSSELDSQETQYF	TRBV28	TRBJ2-5
CASSVDRKSTEAFF	TRBV10-2	TRBJ1-1
CAISGGTGGTDTQYF	TRBV10-3	TRBJ2-3
CASSQDGARGLNYGYTF	TRBV14	TRBJ1-2
CASSQGGLNTGELFF	TRBV3-1/TRBV3-2	TRBJ2-2
CASSVQVVNTEAFF	TRBV2	TRBJ1-1
CASSLGPDRSTRGGYTF	TRBV5-1	TRBJ1-2
CSVPPGGLDTQYF	TRBV29-1	TRBJ2-3
CASSVPGQGDEQYF	TRBV28	TRBJ2-7
CASSPRTSGRGEQYF	TRBV5-1	TRBJ2-7
CASSQSQETQYF	TRBV19	TRBJ2-5
CASSIRGPNYGYTF	TRBV19	TRBJ1-2
CASSWRNRHTEAFF	TRBV27	TRBJ1-1
CASSFRGLQPQHF	TRBV12-3/TRBV12-4	TRBJ1-5
CASMGTLNTEAFF	TRBV2	TRBJ1-1
CASSSGLDTEAFF	TRBV5-4	TRBJ1-1
CASSGPSREQYF	TRBV19	TRBJ2-7
CASSRGYTEAFF	TRBV19	TRBJ1-1
CASSPGQGAREQYF	TRBV27	TRBJ2-7
CASSILGGAGYEQYF	TRBV5-4	TRBJ2-7
CASSKEGGRNQPQHF	TRBV19	TRBJ1-5
CASSETGINYGYTF	TRBV2	TRBJ1-2
CASSAAGYENYGYTF	TRBV2	TRBJ1-2
CASSVTPTGADTQYF	TRBV9	TRBJ2-3
CASSPVDWGAEAFF	TRBV27	TRBJ1-1
CASSKGQGVNTEAFF	TRBV5-4	TRBJ1-1
CASLSGAGETQYF	TRBV28	TRBJ2-5
CASTPGRNTEAFF	TRBV28	TRBJ1-1